This is a list of T cell receptor beta chains from one sample in a study of cytomegalovirus exposure and HLA in healthy donors. The method was immunoSEQ multiplex PCR; TCRdb's version includes in-frame clones alone and lacks a portion of them. This sample has around 81,000 clones, with over 55% found just once. Specimen: PBMCs. These receptors were obtained from a young man in good health and CMV-seropositive. CDR3s include the opening cysteine and the closing phenylalanine or tryptophan. The order of the fields is clone size, V gene, D gene, J gene, CDR3 DNA, CDR3 protein. D genes are given only for firm matches. Size is omitted from some rows. Given values are once, few, many or a class for expanded clones.

clone_size: few
v_call: TRBV4-2
d_call: TRBD2
j_call: TRBJ2-1
cdr3_nt: TGTGCCAGCAGCCACGCGGGGGGGCCGGGGAATGAGCAGTTCTTC
cdr3_aa: CASSHAGGPGNEQFF

clone_size: few
v_call: TRBV7-9
d_call: -
j_call: TRBJ2-5
cdr3_nt: TGTGCCAGCAGCCCTCCGTTTAGGCTAGCGCGCCAAGAGACCCAGTACTTC
cdr3_aa: CASSPPFRLARQETQYF

clone_size: -
v_call: TRBV27
d_call: -
j_call: TRBJ2-5
cdr3_nt: TGTGCCAGCAGTTTGGGGGGGCGGGGTGAAGCGACCCAGTACTTC
cdr3_aa: CASSLGGRGEATQYF

clone_size: -
v_call: TRBV6-1
d_call: -
j_call: TRBJ2-7
cdr3_nt: TGTGCCAGCGCTATCTACGAGCAGTACTTC
cdr3_aa: CASAIYEQYF

clone_size: -
v_call: TRBV13
d_call: -
j_call: TRBJ2-3
cdr3_nt: TGTGCCAGCAGCCGGTACACAGATACGCAGTATTTT
cdr3_aa: CASSRYTDTQYF

clone_size: -
v_call: TRBV2
d_call: -
j_call: TRBJ1-5
cdr3_nt: TGTGCCAGCACTCCGGGACTGAGTAGCAATCAGCCCCAGCATTTT
cdr3_aa: CASTPGLSSNQPQHF

clone_size: -
v_call: TRBV5-1
d_call: TRBD1
j_call: TRBJ2-2
cdr3_nt: TGCGCCAGCAGCTTGCGGACAGGGGACACCGGGGAGCTGTTTTTT
cdr3_aa: CASSLRTGDTGELFF

clone_size: -
v_call: TRBV6-5
d_call: TRBD1
j_call: TRBJ2-7
cdr3_nt: TGTGCCAGCAGTGGGCGGACAGGTTCCTACGAGCAGTACTTC
cdr3_aa: CASSGRTGSYEQYF

clone_size: -
v_call: TRBV29-1
d_call: -
j_call: TRBJ1-3
cdr3_nt: TGCAGCGTTGCCGGGATTTACTCTGGAAACACCATATATTTT
cdr3_aa: CSVAGIYSGNTIYF

clone_size: -
v_call: TRBV29-1
d_call: TRBD1
j_call: TRBJ1-4
cdr3_nt: TGCAGCGTTGCTGGGGCGACAGGGGTATTTGAAAAACTGTTTTTT
cdr3_aa: CSVAGATGVFEKLFF

clone_size: -
v_call: TRBV4-2
d_call: TRBD1
j_call: TRBJ2-7
cdr3_nt: TGTGCCAGCAGCCAAGCCGGGACAGGGAGCGGGGAGCAGTACTTC
cdr3_aa: CASSQAGTGSGEQYF

clone_size: -
v_call: TRBV7-3
d_call: -
j_call: TRBJ2-1
cdr3_nt: TGTGCCAGCAGCTTAGGGCAGGGGGGACTCAATGAGCAGTTCTTC
cdr3_aa: CASSLGQGGLNEQFF

clone_size: once
v_call: TRBV6-1
d_call: TRBD1
j_call: TRBJ2-7
cdr3_nt: TGTGCCAGTAACAGGGGGCGGTCCTACGAGCAGTACTTC
cdr3_aa: CASNRGRSYEQYF

clone_size: few
v_call: TRBV4-1
d_call: TRBD1
j_call: TRBJ1-2
cdr3_nt: TGCGCCAGCAGCCCAACCTTCGGGACAGGGATGACTTATGGCTACACCTTC
cdr3_aa: CASSPTFGTGMTYGYTF

clone_size: -
v_call: TRBV9
d_call: TRBD2
j_call: TRBJ2-7
cdr3_nt: TGTGCCAGCAGCGTTTATAGCGGGAGCATCTACGAGCAGTACTTC
cdr3_aa: CASSVYSGSIYEQYF

clone_size: few
v_call: TRBV2
d_call: TRBD2
j_call: TRBJ2-5
cdr3_nt: TGTGCCAGCAGGGGCGGAGGTATACTTAGCGGGAGGCAAGAGACCCAGTACTTC
cdr3_aa: CASRGGGILSGRQETQYF

clone_size: once
v_call: TRBV10-3
d_call: TRBD1
j_call: TRBJ2-2
cdr3_nt: TGTGCCATCAGTGGGCCGGGACAGGGGACCGGGGAGCTGTTTTTT
cdr3_aa: CAISGPGQGTGELFF

clone_size: -
v_call: TRBV11-3
d_call: -
j_call: TRBJ2-1
cdr3_nt: TGTGCCAGCAGCTTAGTGGCAGCGCCGAACAATGAGCAGTTCTTC
cdr3_aa: CASSLVAAPNNEQFF

clone_size: few
v_call: TRBV6-5
d_call: TRBD2
j_call: TRBJ2-3
cdr3_nt: TGTGCCAGCAGTATAACTAGCGGGGGGGCAGATACGCAGTATTTT
cdr3_aa: CASSITSGGADTQYF

clone_size: -
v_call: TRBV6-7
d_call: TRBD2
j_call: TRBJ2-7
cdr3_nt: TGTGCCAGCAGCTCGACTAGCGGGAGCTCCTACGAGCAGTACTTC
cdr3_aa: CASSSTSGSSYEQYF

clone_size: -
v_call: TRBV4-1
d_call: -
j_call: TRBJ1-4
cdr3_nt: TGCGCCAGCAGCCATAGCCGGGCCTTAGGGGTGAAACTGTTTTTT
cdr3_aa: CASSHSRALGVKLFF

clone_size: -
v_call: TRBV7-6
d_call: TRBD1
j_call: TRBJ1-1
cdr3_nt: TGTGCCAGCAGCCAATACCGGGACAGCGAAGCTTTCTTT
cdr3_aa: CASSQYRDSEAFF

clone_size: -
v_call: TRBV25-1
d_call: -
j_call: TRBJ1-1
cdr3_nt: TGTGCCAGCAGTGGCAGGGTCCTGCCTGAAGCTTTCTTT
cdr3_aa: CASSGRVLPEAFF

clone_size: few
v_call: TRBV2
d_call: TRBD2
j_call: TRBJ2-2
cdr3_nt: TGTGCCAGCCTAGCGGCTACCGGGGAGCTGTTTTTT
cdr3_aa: CASLAATGELFF

clone_size: -
v_call: TRBV7-3
d_call: -
j_call: TRBJ1-1
cdr3_nt: TGTGCCAGCAGCCAGGGGACGAACACTGAAGCTTTCTTT
cdr3_aa: CASSQGTNTEAFF

clone_size: -
v_call: TRBV10-1
d_call: -
j_call: TRBJ2-7
cdr3_nt: TGCGCCAGCAGTGAAGGACAGCTTAGCTCCTACGAGCAGTACTTC
cdr3_aa: CASSEGQLSSYEQYF

clone_size: few
v_call: TRBV7-2
d_call: TRBD2
j_call: TRBJ2-7
cdr3_nt: TGTGCCAGCAGCTTGTCTAGCGGGAGCTCCTACGAGCAGTACTTC
cdr3_aa: CASSLSSGSSYEQYF

clone_size: few
v_call: TRBV28
d_call: -
j_call: TRBJ2-1
cdr3_nt: TGTGCCAGCAGTCCCCTTTCGGGAGTCACCACCAATGAGCAGTTCTTC
cdr3_aa: CASSPLSGVTTNEQFF

clone_size: -
v_call: TRBV4-1
d_call: -
j_call: TRBJ2-7
cdr3_nt: TGCGCCAGCAGCACTTCTCCTAACTTCGATTACGAGCAGTACTTC
cdr3_aa: CASSTSPNFDYEQYF

clone_size: -
v_call: TRBV28
d_call: TRBD1
j_call: TRBJ2-7
cdr3_nt: TGTGCCAGCCGTAGACAGGGGACGGAACACGAGCAGTACTTC
cdr3_aa: CASRRQGTEHEQYF

clone_size: -
v_call: TRBV19
d_call: -
j_call: TRBJ2-5
cdr3_nt: TGTGCCAGTAGTATAAGGGGCTCCCAAGAGACCCAGTACTTC
cdr3_aa: CASSIRGSQETQYF

clone_size: -
v_call: TRBV5-1
d_call: -
j_call: TRBJ1-4
cdr3_nt: TGCGCCAGCAGGCAGGGTCCAACTAATGAAAAACTGTTTTTT
cdr3_aa: CASRQGPTNEKLFF

clone_size: -
v_call: TRBV7-2
d_call: TRBD2
j_call: TRBJ2-1
cdr3_nt: TGTGCCAGCAGCTCCACTAGCGGGAATGAGCAGTTCTTC
cdr3_aa: CASSSTSGNEQFF

clone_size: -
v_call: TRBV7-2
d_call: -
j_call: TRBJ2-7
cdr3_nt: TGTGCCAGCAGTGTGGATTCAGGGGACTCCTACGAGCAGTACTTC
cdr3_aa: CASSVDSGDSYEQYF

clone_size: few
v_call: TRBV11-3
d_call: -
j_call: TRBJ1-1
cdr3_nt: TGTGCCAGCAGCTTAGATCTAACCGGGAACACTGAAGCTTTCTTT
cdr3_aa: CASSLDLTGNTEAFF

clone_size: -
v_call: TRBV11-2
d_call: TRBD2
j_call: TRBJ2-7
cdr3_nt: TGTGCCAGCAGCTTCGGGACTAGCGACTACGAGCAGTACTTC
cdr3_aa: CASSFGTSDYEQYF

clone_size: few
v_call: TRBV25-1
d_call: -
j_call: TRBJ1-2
cdr3_nt: TGTGCCAGCAGTGAATATGAAGAGAACTATGGCTACACCTTC
cdr3_aa: CASSEYEENYGYTF

clone_size: -
v_call: TRBV6-1
d_call: -
j_call: TRBJ1-2
cdr3_nt: TGTGCCAGCAGTACAGAAGCCGGGGGGTATCGCTACACCTTC
cdr3_aa: CASSTEAGGYRYTF

clone_size: -
v_call: TRBV5-1
d_call: -
j_call: TRBJ2-1
cdr3_nt: TGCGCCAGCATGTCTGGGGGAGGCAGATACAATGAGCAGTTCTTC
cdr3_aa: CASMSGGGRYNEQFF

clone_size: few
v_call: TRBV11-2
d_call: TRBD1
j_call: TRBJ2-4
cdr3_nt: TGTGCCAGCAGCTTAGGGACAGGGGCCAAAAACATTCAGTACTTC
cdr3_aa: CASSLGTGAKNIQYF

clone_size: few
v_call: TRBV5-6
d_call: -
j_call: TRBJ2-7
cdr3_nt: TGTGCCAGCAGCCCGGGGAGTTCCTACGAGCAGTACTTC
cdr3_aa: CASSPGSSYEQYF

clone_size: -
v_call: TRBV4-3
d_call: -
j_call: TRBJ2-7
cdr3_nt: TGCGCCAGCAGCCATTCTGACAGGCCCTACGAGCAGTACTTC
cdr3_aa: CASSHSDRPYEQYF

clone_size: few
v_call: TRBV29-1
d_call: TRBD2
j_call: TRBJ2-3
cdr3_nt: TGCAGCGTTGTGGCGGGAGGCTTTACGCAGTATTTT
cdr3_aa: CSVVAGGFTQYF

clone_size: -
v_call: TRBV5-6
d_call: -
j_call: TRBJ2-1
cdr3_nt: TGTGCCAGCAGCCCCAGGACTCCTAGCTCCTACAATGAGCAGTTCTTC
cdr3_aa: CASSPRTPSSYNEQFF

clone_size: -
v_call: TRBV4-3
d_call: TRBD2
j_call: TRBJ2-1
cdr3_nt: TGCGCCAGCAGCCAAGATGCCCGGACTAGCGGCTACAATGAGCAGTTCTTC
cdr3_aa: CASSQDARTSGYNEQFF

clone_size: -
v_call: TRBV28
d_call: -
j_call: TRBJ1-5
cdr3_nt: TGTGCCAGCAGTGGGACAAGAAGCAATCAGCCCCAGCATTTT
cdr3_aa: CASSGTRSNQPQHF

clone_size: few
v_call: TRBV7-2
d_call: -
j_call: TRBJ1-1
cdr3_nt: TGTGCCAGCAGCCACCTACAGGGTGTGGAAGCTTTCTTT
cdr3_aa: CASSHLQGVEAFF

clone_size: -
v_call: TRBV10-3
d_call: TRBD1
j_call: TRBJ2-7
cdr3_nt: TGTGCCATCAGTCGGGGGACAGGGGCGACCTACGAGCAGTACTTC
cdr3_aa: CAISRGTGATYEQYF

clone_size: -
v_call: TRBV5-6
d_call: -
j_call: TRBJ2-5
cdr3_nt: TGTGCCAGCAGCTTTGGGCCCGGCACGGAGACCCAGTACTTC
cdr3_aa: CASSFGPGTETQYF

clone_size: -
v_call: TRBV5-6
d_call: -
j_call: TRBJ1-6
cdr3_nt: TGTGCCAGCAGTTGGGGTGGAGGGGACGGAGCACCCCTCCACTTT
cdr3_aa: CASSWGGGDGAPLHF

clone_size: -
v_call: TRBV5-5
d_call: -
j_call: TRBJ2-7
cdr3_nt: TGTGCCAGCAGCTTGGCCAGGGTACCTTACGAGCAGTACTTC
cdr3_aa: CASSLARVPYEQYF